Shown below are 7 T cell receptor beta chains from a single sample sequenced in a study of blood T cell repertoires in COVID-19 (dated by TCRdb to the early 2020s). Library construction relied on the immunoSEQ multiplex PCR assay. TCRdb took this table from immuneACCESS and kept in-frame rearrangements with V and J called. Such tables lack part of the clones; where checked against another copy, unresolved V genes explain under half of the gap, and the rest is unexplained. The sample data list 150,000 to 200,000 clones, and approximately 87% of these were observed just once. The ten largest clones take up approximately 11% of the sample. Sequenced: peripheral blood. Source of these receptors: a woman aged 55-75 years with COVID-19, enrolled during active disease.

A single count supports this clone. The chain recombines TRBV6-2 or TRBV6-3 with TRBJ1-2; 7 bases map to TRBD1. V shed 2 bases and J 2 bases; nucleotides not matched to a gene: 11. Germline V gene sequence: CDR1 MNHEY, CDR2 SVGEGT. CDR3 length equals 17 residues. The CDR3 nucleotides read TGTGCCAGCAGTTACGGTGGGGACAGACGACTAAACTATGGCTACACCTTC. Translated: CASSYGGDRRLNYGYTF.

The chain employs TRBV15 and TRBJ2-1, with TRBD1 as a possible D gene (7 bases). Trimming removed 0 bases from V and 8 bases from J, with 17 bases in between. The germline V gene encodes CDR1 LNHNV and CDR2 YYDKDF (reference sequence). The CDR3 runs to 16 residues. The CDR3 protein is CATSREGGIGGYEQFF. The CDR3 DNA follows: TGTGCCACCAGCAGAGAAGGAGGGATAGGGGGCTATGAGCAGTTCTTC.

This clone was seen more than once but under ten times. The rearrangement uses TRBV5-4 and TRBJ2-7; 11 positions match TRBD2. Trimming at V came to 3 bases and at J to 3 bases, leaving 8 bases not matched to a gene. Germline V gives CDR1 SGHNT, CDR2 YYREEE (reference sequence). CDR3 length: 16 amino acids. CDR3 sequence: CASSSGLAGPFYEQYF. For the CDR3, the DNA is TGTGCCAGCAGCTCCGGACTAGCGGGCCCTTTCTACGAGCAGTACTTC.

This chain links TRBV10-3 with TRBJ1-6; weak D call: TRBD1 (5 bases). Trimming left V 3 bases short and J 14 bases short, with 20 bases between. The CDR3 is 15 amino acids. Germline CDR1 and CDR2: ENHRY and SYGVKD. The DNA of the CDR3 is TGTGCCATCAGTGACAAGCGTGGGGCATGGGTAACCCTCCACTTT. Protein: CAISDKRGAWVTLHF.

The CDR3 DNA sequence: TGTGCCAGCAGCCAAGATGAGCTGGGGAGGAGCGAGCAGTACTTC. The encoded protein is CASSQDELGRSEQYF. The V gene is TRBV14, the J gene TRBJ2-7; weak D call: TRBD2 (6 bases). Germline assignment: CDR1 SGHDN and CDR2 FVKESK. V lost 0 bases and J 6 bases, leaving 15 bases between the germline ends. The CDR3 runs 15 residues. Complete variable domain (other parts from reference TRBV14 and TRBJ2-7): EAGVTQFPSHSVIEKGQTVTLRCDPISGHDNLYWYRRVMGKEIKFLLHFVKESKQDESGMPNNRFLAERTGGTYSTLKVQPAELEDSGVYFCASSQDELGRSEQYFGPGTRLTVT.

The chain joins TRBV4-2 to TRBJ2-7; TRBD1 aligns across 10 bases. After removal of 3 bases from V and 4 bases from J, the junction contained 6 bases not matched to a gene. The germline V gene encodes CDR1 LGHNA and CDR2 YNFKEQ. The CDR3 contains 15 residues. The CDR3 here is CASSQGRQGAYEQYF. The CDR3 nucleotides read TGTGCCAGCAGCCAGGGCCGACAGGGGGCTTACGAGCAGTACTTC.

The rearrangement joins TRBV7-3 to TRBJ2-1; D is unclear. Trimming stripped 5 bases from V and 7 bases from J, with 9 bases between. This CDR3 contains 12 residues. The germline V gene has CDR1 SGHTA and CDR2 FQGTGA. In nucleotides, the CDR3 is TGTGCCAGCAGCAACCACAAGAATGAGCAGTTCTTC. It translates to CASSNHKNEQFF.